A single T cell receptor beta chain is shown here with its context. Naive CD8 cells, CD45RO-negative and positively selected for CCR7, excluded terminally differentiated effector memory CD45RA+ cells. This CDR3 is 13 amino acids long. Germline V gene sequence: CDR1 MDHEN, CDR2 SYDVKM. The V end was cut by 3 bases, the J end by 4 bases, with 10 bases between. This specimen belongs to a study of shared clonotypes between healthy human individuals. Data came from immunoSEQ multiplex PCR; TCRdb stores just in-frame clones and leaves some out. The table shows about 2.2 million clones, with around 95% occurring only once.

This clonotype was sampled from a young man in good health. Some clones in this sample may be carry-over from other donors' samples. This rearrangement joins TRBV28 to TRBJ2-7; no firm D call. The sample comprised naive CD8+ T cells from PBMCs. The CDR3 nucleotides read TGTGCCAGCAGTTTGATAATGAAATACGAGCAGTACTTC. It specifies CASSLIMKYEQYF. Using reference TRBV28 and TRBJ2-7 for the parts outside the CDR3, the full variable domain is DVKVTQSSRYLVKRTGEKVFLECVQDMDHENMFWYRQDPGLGLRLIYFSYDVKMKEKGDIPEGYSVSREKKERFSLILESASTNQTSMYLCASSLIMKYEQYFGPGTRLTVT.